These T cell receptor beta chains were read from a single sample in a study of patients and donors after allogeneic stem cell transplantation. MiXCR, applied by TCRdb to the RT-PCR reads, yields one record per CDR3 protein. The data hold roughly 190,000 distinct CDR3 sequences, with about 40% observed a single time. Sequences were obtained from blood, either unsorted or a sorted T cell fraction (not recorded which). These TCRs come from a human donor who was either an allogeneic HSCT recipient or a stem cell or donor lymphocyte infusion donor (not recorded which). It is not recorded whose cells these are; they may come from a transplant donor. CDR3s include the opening cysteine and the closing phenylalanine or tryptophan. A D gene is named only where the DNA matches it firmly. Clone sizes are given selectively: once, few, many, or a class where the clone is expanded.

-,TRBJ1-4,few,15,TRBV2,CASSADTTTNEKLFF,TGTGCCAGCAGTGCCGACACTACAACTAATGAAAAACTGTTTTTT
TRBD1,TRBJ1-2,-,12,TRBV12-3/TRBV12-4,CASRDRAYGYTF,TGTGCCAGCAGGGACAGGGCCTATGGCTACACCTTC
TRBD1,TRBJ1-5,many,14,TRBV29-1,CSALTGGLNQPQHF,TGCAGCGCCCTCACAGGGGGACTCAATCAGCCCCAGCATTTT
TRBD1,TRBJ1-1,-,14,TRBV20-1,CSARETGGGTEAFF,TGCAGTGCTAGAGAGACAGGGGGCGGGACTGAAGCTTTCTTT
-,TRBJ1-2,few,14,TRBV7-2,CASSLGPIPYGYTF,TGTGCCAGCAGCTTGGGGCCCATCCCCTATGGCTACACCTTC
-,TRBJ1-4,few,15,TRBV5-1,CASSLGRSTNEKLFF,TGCGCCAGCAGCTTGGGGCGGTCAACTAATGAAAAACTGTTTTTT
TRBD2,TRBJ2-3,-,16,TRBV5-1,CASSLAAGDITDTQYF,TGCGCCAGCAGCCTGGCGGCGGGAGATATCACAGATACGCAGTATTTT
TRBD2,TRBJ2-1,few,15,TRBV24-1,CATSDGAGGLDEQFF,TGTGCCACCAGTGATGGGGCGGGAGGGTTGGATGAGCAGTTCTTC
-,TRBJ1-1,-,15,TRBV4-1,CASSQELTVNTEAFF,TGCGCCAGCAGCCAAGAGTTAACAGTTAACACTGAAGCTTTCTTT
-,TRBJ2-1,-,15,TRBV9,CASSLVGPGADEQFF,TGTGCCAGCAGCTTGGTGGGGCCGGGCGCAGATGAGCAGTTCTTC
-,TRBJ2-7,-,13,TRBV20-1,CSASGTVLYEQYF,TGCAGTGCTAGCGGGACGGTGCTCTACGAGCAGTACTTC
TRBD1,TRBJ1-1,-,16,TRBV7-9,CASTTTGQGANTEAFF,TGTGCCAGCACCACTACCGGACAGGGAGCGAACACTGAAGCTTTCTTT
-,TRBJ1-1,-,17,TRBV20-1,CSASKNWDLHMDTEAFF,TGCAGTGCTAGTAAGAATTGGGACCTACACATGGACACTGAAGCTTTCTTT
TRBD1,TRBJ1-5,few,13,TRBV2,CASKRGLGQPQHF,TGTGCCAGCAAGAGGGGGCTCGGTCAGCCCCAGCATTTT
-,TRBJ2-1,-,14,TRBV13,CASGGGTGYNEQFF,TGTGCCAGCGGAGGAGGGACGGGCTACAATGAGCAGTTCTTC
-,TRBJ2-7,-,12,TRBV29-1,CSVLQGNYEQYF,TGCAGCGTATTACAGGGTAACTACGAGCAGTACTTC
TRBD1,TRBJ2-1,few,16,TRBV6-5,CASSYSSVTGVNEQFF,TGTGCCAGCAGTTACTCATCGGTGACAGGGGTCAATGAGCAGTTCTTC
-,TRBJ2-1,-,11,TRBV2,CASSERDEQFF,TGTGCCAGCAGTGAAAGGGATGAGCAGTTCTTC
-,TRBJ1-1,-,15,TRBV12-3/TRBV12-4,CASSLLGSMNTEAFF,TGTGCCAGCAGTTTGTTAGGGAGTATGAACACTGAAGCTTTCTTT
TRBD1,TRBJ1-2,-,15,TRBV15,CATSRDSTGVYGYTF,TGTGCCACCAGCAGAGATTCGACAGGGGTGTATGGCTACACCTTC
-,TRBJ2-5,-,12,TRBV28,CASSLTEETQYF,TGTGCCAGCAGTTTAACAGAAGAGACCCAGTACTTC
-,TRBJ1-5,-,18,TRBV5-8,CASSSNLRGWVSNQPQHF,TGTGCCAGCAGCTCGAACTTAAGGGGGTGGGTAAGCAATCAGCCCCAGCATTTT
TRBD2,TRBJ2-3,-,15,TRBV9,CASSVATSSTDTQYF,TGTGCCAGCAGCGTAGCGACTAGCAGCACAGATACGCAGTATTTT
TRBD1,TRBJ1-2,-,14,TRBV5-1,CASSLDYRGSGYTF,TGCGCCAGCAGCTTAGACTACAGGGGGAGCGGCTACACCTTC
-,TRBJ1-1,many,17,TRBV5-1,CASSLLAFGTSNTEAFF,TGCGCCAGCAGCTTGCTTGCGTTCGGGACATCGAACACTGAAGCTTTCTTT
-,TRBJ1-1,-,16,TRBV18,CASSPAGGFGNTEAFF,TGTGCCAGCTCACCGGCGGGGGGTTTCGGGAACACTGAAGCTTTCTTT
TRBD1,TRBJ1-6,-,15,TRBV3-1,CASSQTGTDNSPLHF,TGTGCCAGCAGCCAGACCGGGACAGATAATTCACCCCTCCACTTT
TRBD1,TRBJ1-2,few,16,TRBV12-3/TRBV12-4,CASSFLVGQAGDGYTF,TGTGCCAGCAGTTTCCTCGTGGGACAGGCGGGGGATGGCTACACCTTC
-,TRBJ2-5,-,15,TRBV12-3/TRBV12-4,CASSLVGGGQETQYF,TGTGCCAGCAGTTTAGTGGGAGGCGGTCAAGAGACCCAGTACTTC
-,TRBJ1-1,few,14,TRBV9,CASSVVGRSTEAFF,TGTGCCAGCAGCGTAGTGGGCAGAAGCACTGAAGCTTTCTTT
TRBD1,TRBJ2-1,-,15,TRBV7-6,CASSSGQVLYNEQFF,TGTGCCAGCAGCTCGGGACAGGTCCTTTACAATGAGCAGTTCTTC
-,TRBJ2-3,-,19,TRBV6-2/TRBV6-3,CASSYRDGYSPFRTDTQYF,TGTGCCAGCAGTTACCGGGACGGGTATTCACCCTTCCGCACAGATACGCAGTATTTT
TRBD2,TRBJ2-1,-,13,TRBV12-3/TRBV12-4,CASSFLAGNEQFF,TGTGCCAGCAGTTTCCTAGCGGGAAATGAGCAGTTCTTC
-,TRBJ1-1,few,14,TRBV2,CASSAELSNTEAFF,TGTGCCAGCAGTGCGGAGTTATCGAACACTGAAGCTTTCTTT
TRBD2,TRBJ2-1,-,11,TRBV29-1,CSVTTSGRKFF,TGCAGCGTTACCACTAGCGGGAGGAAGTTCTTC
-,TRBJ2-7,-,15,TRBV3-1,CASSQDRKVAYEQYF,TGTGCCAGCAGCCAAGATAGAAAGGTGGCCTACGAGCAGTACTTC
-,TRBJ1-5,-,15,TRBV5-6,CASSLAPGSNQPQHF,TGTGCCAGCAGCTTGGCCCCAGGGAGCAATCAGCCCCAGCATTTT
-,TRBJ2-1,-,11,TRBV6-5,CATLGGNEQFF,TGTGCCACCCTCGGAGGCAATGAGCAGTTCTTC
TRBD1,TRBJ2-1,-,16,TRBV5-1,CASSTQGLSSYNEQFF,TGCGCCAGCAGCACACAGGGGTTGAGCTCCTACAATGAGCAGTTCTTC
-,TRBJ1-2,-,14,TRBV7-9,CASSWGLEGNGYTF,TGTGCCAGCAGCTGGGGGTTAGAGGGCAATGGCTACACCTTC
-,TRBJ1-1,-,16,TRBV11-2,CASSLVYPGADTEAFF,TGTGCCAGCAGCTTAGTTTATCCGGGGGCGGACACTGAAGCTTTCTTT
TRBD2,TRBJ2-5,-,18,TRBV2,CASFLSGRDPSNQETQYF,TGTGCCAGCTTCCTTAGCGGGAGGGACCCCTCCAATCAAGAGACCCAGTACTTC
-,TRBJ1-1,-,13,TRBV7-2,CASSVRASAEAFF,TGTGCCAGCAGTGTCAGGGCCTCCGCTGAAGCTTTCTTT
TRBD1,TRBJ1-5,-,15,TRBV5-6,CASSPGTGRNQPQHF,TGTGCCAGCAGCCCTGGGACAGGGCGGAATCAGCCCCAGCATTTT
-,TRBJ2-1,-,14,TRBV6-4,CASSDTPLDPEQFF,TGTGCCAGCAGTGACACCCCCCTGGACCCGGAGCAGTTCTTC
-,TRBJ1-1,-,14,TRBV5-1,CASSRPRAGAEAFF,TGCGCCAGCAGCCGCCCCAGGGCAGGCGCTGAAGCTTTCTTT
TRBD1,TRBJ1-5,-,13,TRBV27,CASRDRKNQPQHF,TGTGCCAGCAGGGACAGGAAGAATCAGCCCCAGCATTTT
-,TRBJ1-2,-,15,TRBV3-1,CASSSVGGNNYGYTF,TGTGCCAGCAGCTCCGTGGGGGGGAACAACTATGGCTACACCTTC
TRBD1,TRBJ1-1,few,11,TRBV9,CASSGGQGAFF,TGTGCCAGCAGCGGGGGACAGGGTGCTTTCTTT
-,TRBJ1-1,few,11,TRBV6-5,CASRRGGQDTF,TGTGCCAGCAGAAGAGGGGGGCAGGACACTTTT
-,TRBJ2-3,few,15,TRBV11-2,CASFRGKGSTDTQYF,TGTGCCAGCTTTAGGGGGAAAGGGAGCACAGATACGCAGTATTTT
-,TRBJ1-2,few,15,TRBV7-2,CASSLGGRAFYGYTF,TGTGCCAGCAGCTTAGGTGGCAGGGCCTTCTATGGCTACACCTTC
-,TRBJ2-1,-,15,TRBV11-2,CASSLDYGVYNEQFF,TGTGCCAGCAGCTTAGATTATGGGGTTTACAATGAGCAGTTCTTC